Below are 5 T cell receptor beta chains sequenced from a single sample in a study of blood T cell repertoires in COVID-19. Generated by immunoSEQ multiplex PCR, the TCRdb table keeps only in-frame clones and is missing some. The sample has about 35,000 clones, more than 70% seen once; the top ten hold approximately 45%. The sample was peripheral blood. The receptor source for this set is a man aged 60 to 69 with active or convalescent COVID-19.

In its sample, this clone was seen a few times. This chain joins TRBV2 and TRBJ1-5; the match to TRBD1 covers 9 bases. CDR1 and CDR2 from the germline V gene are SNHLY and FYNNEI. Trimming cost V 5 bases and J 3 bases; bases outside gene matches: 23. The CDR3 sequence is 21 residues long. CDR3 nucleotides: TGTGCCAGCAGTCATTCCCGGACAGGGGCAACTAGGGAGGGCTACAATCAGCCCCAGCATTTT. Translation gives CASSHSRTGATREGYNQPQHF.

The genes are TRBV5-1 and TRBJ1-1, with 10 nucleotides matching TRBD1. The germline CDR1 and CDR2 sequences are SGHRS and YFSETQ. The CDR3 spans 15 residues. Unmatched junction bases numbered 4, after V lost 4 bases and J lost 1 base. The CDR3 is CASSTGQGTNTEAFF. In nucleotides, the CDR3 is TGCGCCAGCAGCACGGGACAGGGGACGAACACTGAAGCTTTCTTT.

The chain is built from TRBV11-2 and TRBJ2-3; D might be TRBD2 (7 bases). The V end lost 8 bases, the J end lost 4 bases, and 13 bases lay between the germline ends. From germline, CDR1 is SGHAT and CDR2 FQNNGV. The length of the CDR3 is 13 residues. CDR3 residues: CASGRGFADTQYF. Here the CDR3 DNA reads TGTGCCAGCGGGAGGGGGTTCGCAGATACGCAGTATTTT.

This chain links TRBV12-5 with TRBJ2-5; D is perhaps TRBD2 (6 bases). Trimming pared 3 bases from V and 4 bases from J, leaving 12 bases between. The CDR3 has 14 residues. The germline gives CDR1 LGHNT, CDR2 FRNRAP. The CDR3 region has the DNA TGTGCTAGTGGTTTAGCAGGGAGGCCAGAGACCCAGTACTTC. Encoded protein: CASGLAGRPETQYF.

The V gene is TRBV7-8, the J gene TRBJ2-1; D is perhaps TRBD1 (6 bases). The length of the CDR3 is 16 residues. Deletions cut 2 bases from V and 0 bases from J, with 11 bases between. The V gene's germline CDR1 is SGHVS and CDR2 FQNEAQ. The CDR3 region has the DNA TGTGCCAGCAGCTTATTTCAGGGGAGCTCCTACAATGAGCAGTTCTTC. Its translation: CASSLFQGSSYNEQFF.